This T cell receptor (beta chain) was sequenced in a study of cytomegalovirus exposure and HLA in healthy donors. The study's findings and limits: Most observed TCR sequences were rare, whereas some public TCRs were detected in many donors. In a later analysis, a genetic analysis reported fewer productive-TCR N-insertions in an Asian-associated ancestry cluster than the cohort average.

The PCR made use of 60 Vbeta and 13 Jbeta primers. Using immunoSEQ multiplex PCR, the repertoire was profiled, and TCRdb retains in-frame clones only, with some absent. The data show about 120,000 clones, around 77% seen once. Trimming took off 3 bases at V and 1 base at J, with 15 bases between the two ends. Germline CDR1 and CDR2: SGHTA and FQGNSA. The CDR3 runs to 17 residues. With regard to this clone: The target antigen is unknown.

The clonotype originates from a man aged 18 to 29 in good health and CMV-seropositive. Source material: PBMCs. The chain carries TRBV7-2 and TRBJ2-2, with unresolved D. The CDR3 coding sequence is TGTGCCAGCAGCTTTAGTTTGCGCGTCAAGAACACCGGGGAGCTGTTTTTT. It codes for CASSFSLRVKNTGELFF.